These 17 T cell receptor beta chains originate from one sample sequenced in a study of control samples from healthy donors and cancer patients. Generated by immunoSEQ multiplex PCR, the TCRdb table keeps only in-frame clones and is missing some. The repertoire includes tens of thousands of clones, around 90% of them detected once, and about 10% sits in the top ten. The sample was PBMCs. The source of these receptors is a woman between 50 and 59 years old with colorectal cancer.

This clone appeared a single time. The chain employs TRBV27 and TRBJ2-6; D uncertain. Germline V lookup: CDR1 MNHEY, CDR2 SMNVEV (reference sequence). Between the trimmed V and J ends, which lost 5 bases and 0 bases, there was a span of 8 bases. The CDR3 length is 15 residues. The DNA for the CDR3 is TGTGCCAGCAGTCCATACACCTCTGGGGCCAACGTCCTGACTTTC. Its translation: CASSPYTSGANVLTF. The full variable domain, its missing parts supplied by reference TRBV27 and TRBJ2-6, is EAQVTQNPRYLITVTGKKLTVTCSQNMNHEYMSWYRQDPGLGLRQIYYSMNVEVTDKGDVPEGYKVSRKEKRNFPLILESPSPNQTSLYFCASSPYTSGANVLTFGAGSRLTVL.

The rearrangement joins TRBV6-1 to TRBJ1-1; D is perhaps TRBD1 (6 bases). The germline V gene has CDR1 MNHNS and CDR2 SASEGT. V lost 2 bases to trimming and J lost 1 base, with 8 bases between them. CDR3 length: 14 residues. This CDR3 reads CASSELDRNTEAFF. CDR3 DNA sequence: TGTGCCAGCAGTGAACTGGACAGGAACACTGAAGCTTTCTTT.

The V gene is TRBV7-2, the J gene TRBJ2-7, with D tentatively TRBD2 (5 bases). The V gene lost 5 bases and the J gene lost 6 bases, with 14 bases spanning the gap. The CDR3 contains 13 residues. Germline lookup yields CDR1 SGHTA and CDR2 FQGNSA. CDR3 residues: CASSAGVGREQYV. For the CDR3, the DNA is TGTGCCAGCAGCGCCGGGGTCGGTCGCGAGCAGTACGTC.

V and J are TRBV4-3 and TRBJ1-3; 8 bases match TRBD1. CDR1 is LGHNA, CDR2 YSLEER, per germline. V lost 5 bases to trimming and J lost 4 bases; unmatched junction nucleotides: 10. This CDR3 spans 16 amino acids. CDR3: CASSYEGQAEGNTIYF. The DNA for the CDR3 is TGCGCCAGCAGCTACGAGGGACAGGCTGAAGGAAACACCATATATTTT.

The chain employs TRBV30 and TRBJ2-5; D not resolved. This CDR3 spans 14 amino acids. Germline-derived CDR1 and CDR2 are GTSNPN and SVGIG (reference sequence). Deletions cut 4 bases from V and 5 bases from J, with 17 bases between. The CDR3 sequence: CAWIRHQNRETQYF. The CDR3 DNA sequence: TGTGCCTGGATACGACACCAAAATAGGGAGACCCAGTACTTC.

The V gene is TRBV5-1, the J gene TRBJ2-3; the D gene is possibly TRBD2 (6 bases). V was cut by 4 bases and J by 6 bases, with 18 bases left in between. CDR3 size: 15 residues. Germline CDR1 is SGHRS and CDR2 is YFSETQ. The CDR3 bases are TGCGCCAGCAGCATCGGTCGCGGGGCAAGCGATACGCAGTATTTT. This encodes CASSIGRGASDTQYF.

The rearrangement uses TRBV29-1 and TRBJ1-4; D is perhaps TRBD1 (6 bases). Trimming removed 0 bases from V and 8 bases from J, with 16 bases in between. The CDR3 has 15 amino acids. Germline V CDR1 and CDR2: SQVTM, ANQGSEA. This CDR3 is CSVEERWGQREKLFF. CDR3 sequence (DNA): TGCAGCGTTGAAGAGCGGTGGGGACAACGCGAAAAACTGTTTTTT.

DNA of the CDR3: TGTGCCAGCAGTTACTATCGGACAGCTAACTATGGCTACACCTTC. Its translation: CASSYYRTANYGYTF. The genes are TRBV6-5 and TRBJ1-2; D is possibly TRBD1 (6 bases). The germline V gene has CDR1 MNHEY and CDR2 SVGAGI. This CDR3 has 15 residues. V lost 1 base and J lost 0, with 9 bases in between.

This chain joins TRBV3-1 (or the pseudogene TRBV3-2) and TRBJ1-1, with a tentative D call TRBD1 (5 bases). Trimming removed 6 bases from V and 6 bases from J, with 11 bases in between. Germline CDR1 reads LGHDT; CDR2 reads YNNKEL (reference sequence). The CDR3 totals 12 residues. DNA for the CDR3: TGTGCCAGCAGGGGGACCGCCCCTGAAGCTTTCTTT. Residues: CASRGTAPEAFF.

V gene TRBV6-5 combines with J gene TRBJ2-7; D is possibly TRBD1 (5 bases). Trimming removed 5 bases at V and 6 bases at J, with 8 bases between. Germline values: CDR1 MNHEY, CDR2 SVGAGI. The CDR3 is 11 amino acids. The CDR3: CASSQGGEQYV. In DNA form, the CDR3 reads TGTGCCAGCAGTCAGGGTGGCGAGCAGTACGTC.

The genes are TRBV3-1 (or the pseudogene TRBV3-2) and TRBJ1-1, with D tentatively TRBD1 (5 bases). This CDR3 has 13 amino acids. Trimming took 3 bases from V and 1 from J, leaving 6 bases between them. Germline V gene sequence: CDR1 LGHDT, CDR2 YNNKEL (reference sequence). The CDR3 sequence is CASSHGTNTEAFF. As DNA, the CDR3 is TGTGCCAGCAGCCACGGGACGAACACTGAAGCTTTCTTT.

The chain combines TRBV7-9 with TRBJ2-2, with 7 positions matching TRBD1. Germline V lookup: CDR1 SEHNR, CDR2 FQNEAQ (reference sequence). The CDR3 extends over 16 amino acids. V shed 5 bases and J 5 bases; nucleotides not matched to a gene: 11. The CDR3 reads CASSVRQGVGTGELFF. CDR3 coding DNA: TGTGCCAGCAGCGTCCGACAGGGAGTCGGGACCGGGGAGCTGTTTTTT.

V is TRBV5-1 and J is TRBJ2-3; D is unresolved. This CDR3 is built from 15 residues. Germline V gene lookup returns CDR1 SGHRS and CDR2 YFSETQ. Trimming stripped 0 bases from V and 0 bases from J, with 8 bases between. CDR3 amino acids: CASSLDYPSTDTQYF. The CDR3 bases are TGCGCCAGCAGCTTGGACTATCCCAGCACAGATACGCAGTATTTT.

The V call is TRBV18, the J call TRBJ2-3; D not resolved. This CDR3 has 15 amino acids. Trimming pared 1 base from V and 5 bases from J, leaving 13 bases between. Germline-derived CDR1 and CDR2 are KGHSH and LQKENI. This CDR3 reads CASSPLALSQDTQYF. The CDR3 DNA follows: TGTGCCAGCTCACCACTAGCACTTTCACAAGATACGCAGTATTTT.

J is TRBJ1-4 and V is TRBV18, with unresolved D. Germline CDR1 KGHSH, CDR2 LQKENI. V was clipped by 0 bases and J by 7 bases, with 9 bases between them. The CDR3 is 14 residues long. The CDR3 DNA follows: TGTGCCAGCTCACCACCTGGGGAGGGTGAAAAACTGTTTTTT. This gives the protein CASSPPGEGEKLFF.

This chain uses TRBV7-2 with TRBJ2-2, with D uncertain. This CDR3 spans 16 amino acids. Per germline, CDR1 SGHTA and CDR2 FQGNSA. Trimming removed 1 base from V and 3 bases from J, with 12 bases in between. CDR3 DNA: TGTGCCAGCAGCTTAGGGACGGCAGGTGACACCGGGGAGCTGTTTTTT. It encodes CASSLGTAGDTGELFF.

This sequence joins TRBV28 and TRBJ1-2; 9 bases are a match to TRBD1. Germline lookup yields CDR1 MDHEN and CDR2 SYDVKM. Losses at the gene ends were 3 bases for V and 4 bases for J; bases not matched to a gene: 6. CDR3 length: 15 residues. CDR3 protein: CASSFRDRVRYGYTF. DNA for the CDR3: TGTGCCAGCAGTTTCCGGGACAGGGTGCGCTATGGCTACACCTTC.